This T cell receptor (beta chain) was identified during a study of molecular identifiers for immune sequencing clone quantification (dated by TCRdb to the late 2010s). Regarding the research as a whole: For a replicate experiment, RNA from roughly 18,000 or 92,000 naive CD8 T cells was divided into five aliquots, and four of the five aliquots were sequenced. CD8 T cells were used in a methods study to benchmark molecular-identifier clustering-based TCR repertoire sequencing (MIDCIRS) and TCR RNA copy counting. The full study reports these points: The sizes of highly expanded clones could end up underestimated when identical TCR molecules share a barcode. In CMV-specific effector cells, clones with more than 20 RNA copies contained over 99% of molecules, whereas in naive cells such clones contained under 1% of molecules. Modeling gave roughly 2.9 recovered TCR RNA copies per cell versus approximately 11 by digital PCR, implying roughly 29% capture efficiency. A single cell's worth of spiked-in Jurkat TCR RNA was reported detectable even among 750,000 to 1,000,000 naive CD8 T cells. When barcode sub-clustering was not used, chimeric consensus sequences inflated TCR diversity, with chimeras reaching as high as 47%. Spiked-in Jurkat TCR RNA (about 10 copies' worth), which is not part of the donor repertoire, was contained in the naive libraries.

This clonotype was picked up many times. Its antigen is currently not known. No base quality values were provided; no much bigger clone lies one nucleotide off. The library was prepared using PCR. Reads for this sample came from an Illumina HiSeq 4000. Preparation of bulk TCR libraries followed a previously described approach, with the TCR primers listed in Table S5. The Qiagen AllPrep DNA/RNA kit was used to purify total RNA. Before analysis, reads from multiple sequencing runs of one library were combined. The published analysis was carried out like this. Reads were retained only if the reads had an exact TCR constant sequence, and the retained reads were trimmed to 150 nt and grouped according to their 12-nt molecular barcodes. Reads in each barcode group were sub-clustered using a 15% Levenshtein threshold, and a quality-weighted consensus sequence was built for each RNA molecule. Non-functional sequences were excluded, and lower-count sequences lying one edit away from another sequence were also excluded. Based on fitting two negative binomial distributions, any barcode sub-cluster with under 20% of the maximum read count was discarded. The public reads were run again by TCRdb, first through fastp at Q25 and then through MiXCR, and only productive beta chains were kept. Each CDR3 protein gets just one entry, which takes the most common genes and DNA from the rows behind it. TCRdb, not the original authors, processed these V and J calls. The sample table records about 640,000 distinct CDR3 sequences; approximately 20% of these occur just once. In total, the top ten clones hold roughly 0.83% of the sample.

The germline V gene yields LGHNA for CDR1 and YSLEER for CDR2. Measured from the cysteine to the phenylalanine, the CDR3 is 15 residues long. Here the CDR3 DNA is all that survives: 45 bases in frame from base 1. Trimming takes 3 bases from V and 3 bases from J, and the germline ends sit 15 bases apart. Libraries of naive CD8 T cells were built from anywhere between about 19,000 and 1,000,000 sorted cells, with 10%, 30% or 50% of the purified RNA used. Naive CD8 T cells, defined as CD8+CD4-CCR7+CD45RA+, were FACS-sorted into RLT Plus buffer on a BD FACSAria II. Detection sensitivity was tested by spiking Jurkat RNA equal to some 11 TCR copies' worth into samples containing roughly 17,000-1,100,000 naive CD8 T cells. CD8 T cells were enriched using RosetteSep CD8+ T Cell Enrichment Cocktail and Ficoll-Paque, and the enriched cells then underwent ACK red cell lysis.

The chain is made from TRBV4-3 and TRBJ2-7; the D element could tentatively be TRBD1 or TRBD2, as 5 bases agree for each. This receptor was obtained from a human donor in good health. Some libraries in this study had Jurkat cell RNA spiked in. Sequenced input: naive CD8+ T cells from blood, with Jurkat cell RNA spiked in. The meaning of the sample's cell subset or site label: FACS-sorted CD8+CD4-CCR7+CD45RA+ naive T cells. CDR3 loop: CASSHEGSQGYEQYF. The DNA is TGCGCCAGCAGCCACGAGGGGTCCCAGGGCTACGAGCAGTACTTC.